The rows below give T cell receptor beta chains drawn from one sample of a study of somatic mutations in cytotoxic T cells in rheumatoid arthritis. Assay: immunoSEQ multiplex PCR; the TCRdb copy retains only in-frame clones and omits some. This sample has around 20,000 clones, with approximately 67% found just once. Material for sequencing was CD8+ T cells sorted from blood. These receptors were taken from an adult with rheumatoid arthritis. The CDR3 runs from the conserved cysteine through the conserved F or W. D genes are given only for firm matches. Some rows have no size entry. The others give once, few or many, or a class for an expanded clone.

d_gene | j_gene | v_gene | abundance | len | CDR3nt | CDR3aa
- | TRBJ2-7 | TRBV9 | - | 13 | TGTGCCAGCAGCGTAGTGGACGGCTACGAGCAGTACTTC | CASSVVDGYEQYF
- | TRBJ2-5 | TRBV12-2 | - | 15 | TGTGCAAGTCGCCCCCGGGTGGGAGGGCAAGAGACCCAGTACTTC | CASRPRVGGQETQYF
- | TRBJ2-7 | TRBV5-6 | - | 13 | TGTGCCAGCAGCTTCGGTCCTGCACTCGAGCAGTACTTC | CASSFGPALEQYF
- | TRBJ2-5 | TRBV5-6 | medium-sized | 11 | TGTGCCAGCAGCTTAGAAGAGACCCAGTACTTC | CASSLEETQYF
- | TRBJ2-7 | TRBV6-6 | - | 14 | TGTGCCACTCTGGCGCCAGGGAGGACTGGGGAGCAGTACTTC | CATLAPGRTGEQYF
- | TRBJ2-3 | TRBV14 | - | 18 | TGTGCCAGCAGCCAAGTGACATACGAAATAACTAGCACAGATACGCAGTATTTT | CASSQVTYEITSTDTQYF
- | TRBJ1-4 | TRBV19 | medium-sized | 15 | TGTGCCAGTAGTATCAGGTTTGCAACTAATGAAAAACTGTTTTTT | CASSIRFATNEKLFF
- | TRBJ2-7 | TRBV7-6 | - | 14 | TGTGCCAGCAGCTTAGGGACAGCTACCTACGAGCAGTACTTC | CASSLGTATYEQYF
TRBD1 | TRBJ1-5 | TRBV27 | few | 17 | TGTGCCAGCGGCCCGGGGACAGGTGCTGCGAGCAATCAGCCCCAGCATTTT | CASGPGTGAASNQPQHF
- | TRBJ2-7 | TRBV7-2 | - | 14 | TGTGCCAGCAGCTTAGCTGACAGTGTATACGAGCAGTACTTC | CASSLADSVYEQYF
- | TRBJ2-7 | TRBV6-5 | - | 13 | TGTGCCAGCAGCCCAATTGAGAATGACGAGCAGTACTTC | CASSPIENDEQYF
TRBD1 | TRBJ2-7 | TRBV7-6 | - | 14 | TGTGCCAGCAGCTTGGGGACAGGGGAATTCGAGCAGTACTTC | CASSLGTGEFEQYF
TRBD1 | TRBJ2-7 | TRBV5-6 | few | 15 | TGTGCCAGCAGCTTGGCAGGACAGGGGGCCTACGAGCAGTACTTC | CASSLAGQGAYEQYF
- | TRBJ1-2 | TRBV7-9 | medium-sized | 16 | TGTGCCAGCAGCCAATCGCGGACAGCGGCCACCTATGGCTACACCTTC | CASSQSRTAATYGYTF